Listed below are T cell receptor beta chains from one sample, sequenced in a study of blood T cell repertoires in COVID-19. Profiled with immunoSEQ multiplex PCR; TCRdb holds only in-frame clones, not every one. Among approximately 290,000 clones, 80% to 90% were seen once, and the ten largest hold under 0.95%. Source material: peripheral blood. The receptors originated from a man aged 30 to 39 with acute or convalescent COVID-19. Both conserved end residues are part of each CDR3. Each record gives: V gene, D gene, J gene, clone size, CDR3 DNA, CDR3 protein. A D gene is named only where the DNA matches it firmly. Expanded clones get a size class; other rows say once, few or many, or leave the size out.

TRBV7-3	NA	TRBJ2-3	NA	TGTGCCAGCAGCTTCACAGCTACAGATACGCAGTATTTT	CASSFTATDTQYF
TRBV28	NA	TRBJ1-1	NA	TGTGCCAGCAGTCCCCTTGACCAAGGAGGTTACACTGAAGCTTTCTTT	CASSPLDQGGYTEAFF
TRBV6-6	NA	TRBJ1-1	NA	TGTGCCAGCAATCGACAGATGAACACTGAAGCTTTCTTT	CASNRQMNTEAFF
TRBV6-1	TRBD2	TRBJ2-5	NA	TGTGCCAGCAGTGAATTAGCGGGAATGAAGGTGGAGACCCAGTACTTC	CASSELAGMKVETQYF
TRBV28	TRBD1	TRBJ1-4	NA	TGTGCCAGCACTTACCACAGGGGTCGAGAAAAACTGTTTTTT	CASTYHRGREKLFF
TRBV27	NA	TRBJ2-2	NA	TGTGCCAGCAGATATCAATGGGCCTCAGGGGAGCTGTTTTTT	CASRYQWASGELFF
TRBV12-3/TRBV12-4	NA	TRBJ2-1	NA	TGTGCCAGCAGGCCGGGGTGGAGAGAGCAGTTCTTC	CASRPGWREQFF
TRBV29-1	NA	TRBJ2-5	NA	TGCAGCGTTGAAGTCAACCAAGAGACCCAGTACTTC	CSVEVNQETQYF
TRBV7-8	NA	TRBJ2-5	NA	TGTGCCAGCCATCCCTCCGGGTTCGAGGAGACCCAGTACTTC	CASHPSGFEETQYF
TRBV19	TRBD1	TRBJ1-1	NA	TGTGCCAGTAGTCCCGGGACAGATGAAGCTTTCTTT	CASSPGTDEAFF
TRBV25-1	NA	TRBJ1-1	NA	TGTGCCAGCATTGACCCAGAGAACACTGAAGCTTTCTTT	CASIDPENTEAFF
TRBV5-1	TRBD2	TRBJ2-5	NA	TGCGCCAGCAGCACCGGACTAGCGGGGGTCACTGTGGAGACCCAGTACTTC	CASSTGLAGVTVETQYF
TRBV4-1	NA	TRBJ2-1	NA	TGCGCCAGCAGCCAAGCGCCCGGGACTTTCATCGATGAGCAGTTCTTC	CASSQAPGTFIDEQFF
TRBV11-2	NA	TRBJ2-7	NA	TGTGCCAGCAGCTCCTACCCGGACGGAGGCTACGAGCAGTACTTC	CASSSYPDGGYEQYF
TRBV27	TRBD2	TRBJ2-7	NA	TGTGCCAGCAGCACTGGACTAGCGGGGGCCTACGAGCAGTACTTC	CASSTGLAGAYEQYF
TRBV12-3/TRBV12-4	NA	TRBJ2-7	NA	TGTGCCAGCAGTTTGGGAGAACTCTACGAGCAGTACTTC	CASSLGELYEQYF
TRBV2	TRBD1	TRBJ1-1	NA	TGTGCCAGCAGTAAGAGTCCCGGGACAGCCGAGAACACTGAAGCTTTCTTT	CASSKSPGTAENTEAFF
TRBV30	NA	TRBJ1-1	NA	TGTGCCTGGAGTTCATGGGGGGACAACACTGAAGCTTTCTTT	CAWSSWGDNTEAFF
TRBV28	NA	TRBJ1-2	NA	TGTGCCAGCAGTTTGAGCAGGCGAAACTATGGCTACACCTTC	CASSLSRRNYGYTF
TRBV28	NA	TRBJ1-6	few	TGTGCCAGCAGAAGGGGACACACCCGGAATTCACCCCTCCACTTT	CASRRGHTRNSPLHF
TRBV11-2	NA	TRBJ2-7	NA	TGTGCCAGCAGCTGGGGTGTGGGTAGGGGGAGCTCCTACGAGCAGTACTTC	CASSWGVGRGSSYEQYF
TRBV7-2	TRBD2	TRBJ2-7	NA	TGTGCCAGCAGCTTAGGACTAGCGGGAACCTACGAGCAGTACTTC	CASSLGLAGTYEQYF
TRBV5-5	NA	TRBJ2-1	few	TGTGCCAGCAGCTTGCCTCAGGGGAGCTCCTACAATGAGCAGTTCTTC	CASSLPQGSSYNEQFF
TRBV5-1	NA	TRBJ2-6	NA	TGCGCCAGCAGCTTGTGGGAGTTCTCTGGGGCCAACGTCCTGACTTTC	CASSLWEFSGANVLTF
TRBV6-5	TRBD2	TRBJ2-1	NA	TGTGCCAGCGGACTACTAGCGGGAGCACCCAATGAGCAGTTCTTC	CASGLLAGAPNEQFF
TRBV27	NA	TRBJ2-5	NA	TGTGCCAGCACTGGTCGGCGGGGGACCCAGTACTTC	CASTGRRGTQYF
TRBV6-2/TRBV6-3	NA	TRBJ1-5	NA	TGTGCCAGCAGTTACACGACAGCTGATCAGCCCCAGCATTTT	CASSYTTADQPQHF
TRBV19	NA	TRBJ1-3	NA	TGTGCCAGTAGTGAGAGCTCTGGAAACACCATATATTTT	CASSESSGNTIYF
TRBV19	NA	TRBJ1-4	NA	TGTGCCAGTAGTATAGATTGGAGGGGTAGTCTGTTTTTT	CASSIDWRGSLFF
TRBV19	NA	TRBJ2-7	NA	TGTGCCAGTAGTACGATTGAGGGAGACGAGCAGTACTTC	CASSTIEGDEQYF
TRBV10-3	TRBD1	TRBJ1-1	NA	TGTGCCATCAGACAGGACAGGGTCACTGAAGCTTTCTTT	CAIRQDRVTEAFF
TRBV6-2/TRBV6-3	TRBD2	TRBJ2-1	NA	TGTGCCAGCAACCCTAGCGGGAGGGCCACCCATGAGCAGTTCTTC	CASNPSGRATHEQFF
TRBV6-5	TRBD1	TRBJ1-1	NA	TGTGCCAGCAGACCTGTACAGGGGGTACGGACTGAAGCTTTCTTT	CASRPVQGVRTEAFF
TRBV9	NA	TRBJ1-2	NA	TGTGCCAGCAGCGACAGCTATGGCTACACCTTC	CASSDSYGYTF
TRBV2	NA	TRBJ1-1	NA	TGTGCCAGCAGTTATAACATGAACACTGAAGCTTTCTTT	CASSYNMNTEAFF
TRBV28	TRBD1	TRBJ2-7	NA	TGTGCCAGCAGTTTAGGATCTTTAGGGCAGACACGGGACAGGGCCCACGAGCAGTACTTC	CASSLGSLGQTRDRAHEQYF
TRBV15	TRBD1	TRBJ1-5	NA	TGTGCCACCTTGGACAGGGATAGCAATCAGCCCCAGCATTTT	CATLDRDSNQPQHF
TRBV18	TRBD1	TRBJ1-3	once	TGTGCCAGCTCCCTCGACAGGGGCTCTGGAAACACCATATATTTT	CASSLDRGSGNTIYF
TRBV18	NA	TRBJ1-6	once	TGTGCCAGCTCAACGTACAGGAACAATTCACCCCTCCACTTT	CASSTYRNNSPLHF
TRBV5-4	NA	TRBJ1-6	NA	TGTGCCAGCAGGGCGGACATCGCTTCACCCCTCCACTTT	CASRADIASPLHF
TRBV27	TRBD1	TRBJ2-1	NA	TGTGCCAGCAGTTTGCTCACCATGGACAGGGGGGATGAGCAGTTCTTC	CASSLLTMDRGDEQFF
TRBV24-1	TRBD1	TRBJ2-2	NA	TGTGCCACCAGTCGCCGGGACAGGGACACCGGGGAGCTGTTTTTT	CATSRRDRDTGELFF
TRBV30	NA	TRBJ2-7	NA	TGTGCCTGGACGGGGGTTGTCCACGAGCAGTACTTC	CAWTGVVHEQYF
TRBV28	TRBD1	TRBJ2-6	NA	TGTGCCAGCAGTCCGGGACAGGGATACTCTGGGGCCAACGTCCTGACTTTC	CASSPGQGYSGANVLTF
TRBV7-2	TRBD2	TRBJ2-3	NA	TGTGCCAGCAGCTTTCAAGCGGGAAAAACAGATACGCAGTATTTT	CASSFQAGKTDTQYF
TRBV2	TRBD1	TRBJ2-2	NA	TGTGCCAGCAAAGGGGGCCAGAACACCGGGGAGCTGTTTTTT	CASKGGQNTGELFF
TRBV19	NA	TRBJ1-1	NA	TGTGCCAGTAGAAGGACAGAGACCATGAACACTGAAGCTTTCTTT	CASRRTETMNTEAFF
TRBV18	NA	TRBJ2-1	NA	TGTGCCAGCTCACTCCTGACAGACATCTCCTACAATGAGCAGTTCTTC	CASSLLTDISYNEQFF
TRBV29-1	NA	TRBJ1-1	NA	TGCAGCGTTGAGGTTCTGGCAGGGCGTTTGAACACTGAAGCTTTCTTT	CSVEVLAGRLNTEAFF
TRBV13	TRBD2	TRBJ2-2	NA	TGTGCCAGCAGCTACCTCCTAGCGGGAGGGTCCACCGGGGAGCTGTTTTTT	CASSYLLAGGSTGELFF
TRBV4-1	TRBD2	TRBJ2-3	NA	TGCGCCAGCAGCCAAGAACTAGCGCCCCAGTATTTT	CASSQELAPQYF
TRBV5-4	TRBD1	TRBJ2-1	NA	TGTGCCAGCAGCTTGGGGGCAGGGGGCAATGAGCAGTTCTTC	CASSLGAGGNEQFF
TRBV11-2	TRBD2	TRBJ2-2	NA	TGTGCCAGCCAGGAAGCTTGGACTAGTGGCGGGGAGCTGTTTTTT	CASQEAWTSGGELFF
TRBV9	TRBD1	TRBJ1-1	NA	TGTGCCAGCAGCGTAACCGCCGGGACAGGGGACACTGAAGCTTTCTTT	CASSVTAGTGDTEAFF
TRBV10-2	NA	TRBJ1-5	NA	TGCGCCAGCAGATTGTCGGGGTTCAGCAATCAGCCCCAGCATTTT	CASRLSGFSNQPQHF